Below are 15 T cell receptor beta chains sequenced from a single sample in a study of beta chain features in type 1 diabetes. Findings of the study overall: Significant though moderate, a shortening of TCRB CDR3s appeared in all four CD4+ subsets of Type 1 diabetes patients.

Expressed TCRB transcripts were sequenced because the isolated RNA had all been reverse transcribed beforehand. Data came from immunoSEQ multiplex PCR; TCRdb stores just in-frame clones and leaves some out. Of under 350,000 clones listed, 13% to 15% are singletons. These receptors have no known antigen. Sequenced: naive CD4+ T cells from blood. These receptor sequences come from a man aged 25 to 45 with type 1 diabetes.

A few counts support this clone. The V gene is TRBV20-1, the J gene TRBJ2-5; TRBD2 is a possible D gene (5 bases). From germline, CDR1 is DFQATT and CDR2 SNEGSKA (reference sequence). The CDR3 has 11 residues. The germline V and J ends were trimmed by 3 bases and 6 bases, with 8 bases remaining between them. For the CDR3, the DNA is TGCAGTGCTAGGAGGGTAAAGACCCAGTACTTC. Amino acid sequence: CSARRVKTQYF.

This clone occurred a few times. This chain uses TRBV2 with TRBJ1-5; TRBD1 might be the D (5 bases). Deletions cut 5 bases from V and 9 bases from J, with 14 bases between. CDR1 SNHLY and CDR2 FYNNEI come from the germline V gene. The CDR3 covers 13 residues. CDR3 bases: TGTGCCAGCAGTCTCTACCCCGGGGGGCCCCAGCATTTT. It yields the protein CASSLYPGGPQHF.

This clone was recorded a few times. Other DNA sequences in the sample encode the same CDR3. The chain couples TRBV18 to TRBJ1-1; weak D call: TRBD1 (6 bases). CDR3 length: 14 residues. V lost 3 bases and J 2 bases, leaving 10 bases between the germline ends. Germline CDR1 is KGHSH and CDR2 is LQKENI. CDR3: CASSPGRGNTEAFF. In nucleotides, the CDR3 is TGTGCCAGCTCACCGGGCAGGGGAAACACTGAAGCTTTCTTT.

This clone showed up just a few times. CDR3 coding DNA: TGTGCCAGCAGCCAAGAGGCGGGCTTGACAGATACGCAGTATTTT. This sequence encodes CASSQEAGLTDTQYF. The chain is built from TRBV4-2 and TRBJ2-3; a weak D match, TRBD2 (5 bases). This CDR3 contains 15 residues. Between the trimmed V and J ends, which lost 0 bases and 3 bases, there was a span of 10 bases. The germline V gene has CDR1 LGHNA and CDR2 YNFKEQ.

Here the CDR3 DNA reads TGTGCCAGCAAGGCAGGGGGACAGCTTTCGTACAATGAGCAGTTCTTC. Translated: CASKAGGQLSYNEQFF. The rearrangement links TRBV5-4 to TRBJ2-1, with 7 bases fitting TRBD1. There are 16 residues in the CDR3. The V segment lost 6 bases and the J segment 4 bases; nucleotides outside the gene matches: 13. The germline V gene encodes CDR1 SGHNT and CDR2 YYREEE (reference sequence).

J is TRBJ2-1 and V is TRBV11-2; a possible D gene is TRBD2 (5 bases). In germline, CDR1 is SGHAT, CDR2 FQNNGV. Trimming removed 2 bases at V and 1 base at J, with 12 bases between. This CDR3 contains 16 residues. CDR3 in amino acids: CASSLSATSSYNEQFF. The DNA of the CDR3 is TGTGCCAGCAGCTTATCGGCAACTAGTTCCTACAATGAGCAGTTCTTC.

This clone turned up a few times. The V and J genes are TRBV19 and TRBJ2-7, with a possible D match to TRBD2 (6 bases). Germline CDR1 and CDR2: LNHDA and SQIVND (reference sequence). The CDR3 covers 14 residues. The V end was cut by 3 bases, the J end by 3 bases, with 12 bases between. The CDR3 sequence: CASSIGGARYEQYF. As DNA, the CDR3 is TGTGCCAGTAGTATCGGCGGGGCTCGCTACGAGCAGTACTTC.

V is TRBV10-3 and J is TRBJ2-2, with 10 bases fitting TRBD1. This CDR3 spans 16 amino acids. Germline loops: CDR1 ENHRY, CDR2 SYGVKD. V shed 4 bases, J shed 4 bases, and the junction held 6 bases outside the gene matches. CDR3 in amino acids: CAISVSGTGATGELFF. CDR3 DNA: TGTGCCATCAGTGTTTCCGGGACAGGGGCCACCGGGGAGCTGTTTTTT.

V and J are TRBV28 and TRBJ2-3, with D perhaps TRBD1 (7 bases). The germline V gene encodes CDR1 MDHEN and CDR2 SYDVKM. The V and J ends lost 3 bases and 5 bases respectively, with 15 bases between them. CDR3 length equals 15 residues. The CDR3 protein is CASSFPGQGGDTQYF. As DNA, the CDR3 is TGTGCCAGCAGTTTTCCCGGCCAGGGGGGAGATACGCAGTATTTT.

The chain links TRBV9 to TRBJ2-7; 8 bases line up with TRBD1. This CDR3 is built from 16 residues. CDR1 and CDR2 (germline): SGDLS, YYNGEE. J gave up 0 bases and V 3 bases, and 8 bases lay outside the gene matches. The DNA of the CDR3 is TGTGCCAGCAGCGGAGCCCGGGACAGGAACTCCTACGAGCAGTACTTC. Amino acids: CASSGARDRNSYEQYF.

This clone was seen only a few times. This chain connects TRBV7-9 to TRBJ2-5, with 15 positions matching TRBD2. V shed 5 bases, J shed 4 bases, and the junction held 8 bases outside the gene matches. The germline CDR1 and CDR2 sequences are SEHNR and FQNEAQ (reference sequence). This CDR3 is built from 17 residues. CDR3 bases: TGTGCCAGCAGCCCGAGGGGGACTAGCGGGAGGAGAGAGACCCAGTACTTC. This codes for CASSPRGTSGRRETQYF.

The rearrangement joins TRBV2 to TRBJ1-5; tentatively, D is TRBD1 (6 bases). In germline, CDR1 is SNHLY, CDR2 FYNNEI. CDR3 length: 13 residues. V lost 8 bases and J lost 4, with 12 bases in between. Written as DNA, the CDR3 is TGTGCCAGCCGACAGGAGACGAATCAGCCCCAGCATTTT. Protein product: CASRQETNQPQHF. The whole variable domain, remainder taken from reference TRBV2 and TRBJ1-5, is EPEVTQTPSHQVTQMGQEVILRCVPISNHLYFYWYRQILGQKVEFLVSFYNNEISEKSEIFDDQFSVERPDGSNFTLKIRSTKLEDSAMYFCASRQETNQPQHFGDGTRLSIL.

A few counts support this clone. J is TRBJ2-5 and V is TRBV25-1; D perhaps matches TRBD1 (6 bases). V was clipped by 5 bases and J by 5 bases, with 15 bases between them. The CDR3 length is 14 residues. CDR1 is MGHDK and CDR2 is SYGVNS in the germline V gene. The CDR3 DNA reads TGTGCCAGCAGTCCCCCTACAGGGTCGGAGACCCAGTACTTC. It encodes CASSPPTGSETQYF. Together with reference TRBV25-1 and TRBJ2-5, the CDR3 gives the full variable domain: EADIYQTPRYLVIGTGKKITLECSQTMGHDKMYWYQQDPGMELHLIHYSYGVNSTEKGDLSSESTVSRIRTEHFPLTLESARPSHTSQYLCASSPPTGSETQYFGPGTRLLVL.

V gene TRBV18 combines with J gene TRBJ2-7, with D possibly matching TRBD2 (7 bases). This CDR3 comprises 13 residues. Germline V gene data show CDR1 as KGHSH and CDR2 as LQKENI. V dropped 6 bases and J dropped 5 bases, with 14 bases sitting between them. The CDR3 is CASSSGGQDEQYF. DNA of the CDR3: TGTGCCAGCTCCTCCGGGGGGCAGGACGAGCAGTACTTC. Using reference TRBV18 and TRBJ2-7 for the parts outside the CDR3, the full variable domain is NAGVMQNPRHLVRRRGQEARLRCSPMKGHSHVYWYRQLPEEGLKFMVYLQKENIIDESGMPKERFSAEFPKEGPSILRIQQVVRGDSAAYFCASSSGGQDEQYFGPGTRLTVT.

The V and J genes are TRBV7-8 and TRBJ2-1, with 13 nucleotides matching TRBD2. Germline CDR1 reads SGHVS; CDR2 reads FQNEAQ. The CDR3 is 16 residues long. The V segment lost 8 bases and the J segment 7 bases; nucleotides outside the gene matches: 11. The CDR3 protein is CASELRTSGGLNEQFF. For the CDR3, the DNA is TGTGCCAGCGAGCTTCGGACTAGCGGGGGATTAAATGAGCAGTTCTTC.